What follows describes a single TCR beta chain. The antigen remains undetermined. This specimen comes from a study of CD8+ T cells in alopecia areata. About the research overall: Patients remained on tofacitinib for 6 to 18 months and then went 6 months without it. Study results and limitations: Patients displayed less clarity in TCR sharing than mice, a finding possibly related to HLA.

The sequencing template was cDNA reverse transcribed from extracted RNA. The repertoire was sequenced with immunoSEQ multiplex PCR; TCRdb's copy has only in-frame clones and lacks some. The sample yields 100,000 to 150,000 clones, 45% to 60% seen once. Peripheral blood samples and lesional scalp punch biopsies were obtained from alopecia areata patients. Separation by sorting yielded CD4+ and CD8+ T cells from PBMCs. The origin of this receptor is a human donor with alopecia areata. The source was CD4+ T cells sorted from blood, collected at week 0.

CDR3 sequence reads: CASSRTGSGRPITDTQYF. DNA of the CDR3: TGTGCCAGCAGCCGCACTGGAAGCGGGAGACCTATCACAGATACGCAGTATTTT. The chain employs TRBV7-2 and TRBJ2-3; 8 bases map to TRBD2. The CDR3 consists of 18 residues. V trimming: 5 bases; J trimming: 2 bases; junction bases outside the gene matches: 15. Germline assignment: CDR1 SGHTA and CDR2 FQGNSA.